This T cell receptor (beta chain) was retrieved from a study of shared clonotypes between healthy human individuals. General observations from the study: Non-shared clonotypes displayed generation probabilities falling below those of clonotypes present in all four donors.

Concerning this clone itself: Its target is not known. Other DNA variants within this sample encode the same CDR3.

Cells designated naive CD8 were CD45RO-negative and were positively selected for CCR7, with terminally differentiated effector memory CD45RA+ cells excluded. V was trimmed by 1 base and J by 3 bases, leaving 7 bases between them. The CDR3 totals 13 residues. Germline assignment: CDR1 MDHEN and CDR2 SYDVKM. Sequencing was performed with immunoSEQ multiplex PCR; in TCRdb, only in-frame clones are kept and a portion is missing. The table has hundreds of thousands of clones, about 95% seen once; the top ten hold less than 0.12%. The source of this sequence is a woman aged 30 to 39 in good health. The V gene is TRBV28, the J gene TRBJ2-7; D is ambiguous. Sample: naive CD8+ T cells sorted from blood. For the CDR3, the DNA is TGTGCCAGCAGTTTATTATCGGGCTACGAGCAGTACTTC. Encoded protein: CASSLLSGYEQYF.